A selection of T cell receptor beta chains follows, all from one sample in a study of cytomegalovirus exposure and HLA in healthy donors. Method: immunoSEQ multiplex PCR; TCRdb's copy keeps in-frame clones and lacks some. The repertoire holds roughly 190,000 clones, with roughly three quarters as singletons. Material: PBMCs. All receptors come from a woman in her 50s in good health and CMV-seronegative. Both conserved end residues are part of each CDR3. A D gene is named only where the DNA matches it firmly. Clone sizes are given selectively: once, few, many, or a class where the clone is expanded.

D	size	V	J	CDR3	DNA
TRBD2	NA	TRBV2	TRBJ2-5	CASKGGRAEQYF	TGTGCCAGCAAAGGAGGGAGGGCGGAGCAGTACTTC
NA	NA	TRBV7-9	TRBJ1-2	CASSVYGSTYYGYTF	TGTGCCAGCAGCGTCTACGGGTCGACGTACTATGGCTACACCTTC
TRBD1	few	TRBV5-1	TRBJ2-1	CASSPRTGARNEQFF	TGCGCCAGCAGCCCAAGGACAGGGGCTCGGAATGAGCAGTTCTTC
NA	NA	TRBV7-9	TRBJ1-1	CSSSTSTGFMNTEAFF	TGTTCCAGCAGCACGTCGACAGGCTTCATGAACACTGAAGCTTTCTTT
TRBD2	NA	TRBV7-2	TRBJ2-1	CASSSFLAGLGITYNEQFF	TGTGCCAGCAGCTCCTTTTTAGCGGGCCTGGGGATTACTTACAATGAGCAGTTCTTC
TRBD2	few	TRBV5-1	TRBJ2-7	CASSLGTSGGVWGEQYF	TGCGCCAGCAGCTTGGGGACTAGCGGGGGGGTATGGGGCGAGCAGTACTTC
NA	NA	TRBV9	TRBJ2-1	CASSVLGRDNEQFF	TGTGCCAGCAGCGTTTTAGGGCGGGACAATGAGCAGTTCTTC
NA	NA	TRBV11-2	TRBJ1-1	CASSFMPLRGMNTEAFF	TGTGCCAGCAGTTTTATGCCCCTCAGGGGAATGAACACTGAAGCTTTCTTT
NA	NA	TRBV19	TRBJ2-1	CASSIGGRGASEQFF	TGTGCCAGTAGTATTGGGGGGAGAGGAGCGAGTGAGCAGTTCTTC
TRBD1	NA	TRBV2	TRBJ2-4	CASAKQGIGDIQYF	TGTGCCAGCGCAAAACAGGGGATCGGGGACATTCAGTACTTC
TRBD1	NA	TRBV7-3	TRBJ2-7	CASSEQGFSEQYF	TGTGCCAGCAGCGAACAGGGGTTCAGCGAGCAGTACTTC
TRBD2	NA	TRBV5-6	TRBJ2-7	CASSLELAGENGYEQYF	TGTGCCAGCAGCTTGGAGCTAGCGGGGGAAAACGGCTACGAGCAGTACTTC
NA	NA	TRBV19	TRBJ2-7	CASSITLGGNPYEQYF	TGTGCCAGTAGTATAACACTTGGCGGGAACCCCTACGAGCAGTACTTC
TRBD1	NA	TRBV2	TRBJ1-2	CASSGSRDRGRPAGYTF	TGTGCCAGCAGTGGCTCTCGGGACAGGGGGCGACCGGCTGGCTACACCTTC
TRBD1	few	TRBV5-8	TRBJ2-5	CASSRGQGVQETQYF	TGTGCCAGCAGCCGGGGACAGGGGGTCCAAGAGACCCAGTACTTC
TRBD2	NA	TRBV5-6	TRBJ2-5	CASSLGTLAGVQETQYF	TGTGCCAGCAGCTTGGGGACACTAGCGGGGGTACAAGAGACCCAGTACTTC
TRBD1	NA	TRBV7-9	TRBJ2-1	CASRKQGYNEQFF	TGTGCCAGCAGGAAACAGGGGTACAATGAGCAGTTCTTC
TRBD1	NA	TRBV7-2	TRBJ2-5	CASSRSGGLSGETQYF	TGTGCCAGCAGCCGATCAGGGGGCTTATCGGGAGAGACCCAGTACTTC
NA	NA	TRBV28	TRBJ1-3	CATPAPEGNTIYF	TGTGCCACCCCGGCCCCGGAGGGAAACACCATATATTTT
TRBD2	once	TRBV19	TRBJ2-1	CASSIGTSGGAGQFF	TGTGCCAGTAGTATCGGGACTAGCGGGGGGGCTGGGCAGTTCTTC
NA	NA	TRBV29-1	TRBJ1-1	CSVDSRVGEAFF	TGCAGCGTTGATTCCCGGGTTGGTGAAGCTTTCTTT
TRBD2	NA	TRBV5-1	TRBJ2-7	CASSSGAFYEQYF	TGCGCCAGCAGTAGCGGGGCGTTCTACGAGCAGTACTTC
TRBD1	NA	TRBV5-1	TRBJ2-7	CASSSSGQGSEQYF	TGCGCCAGCAGCTCCTCGGGACAGGGGTCCGAGCAGTACTTC
TRBD1	NA	TRBV11-2	TRBJ1-2	CASSLGRDRPVGYTF	TGTGCCAGCAGCTTAGGGAGGGACAGGCCTGTAGGCTACACCTTC
NA	NA	TRBV7-9	TRBJ1-1	CASSSQTGAAFF	TGTGCCAGCAGTTCTCAGACTGGTGCAGCTTTCTTT
TRBD2	NA	TRBV5-6	TRBJ2-7	CASSTYSRLAGEYEQYF	TGTGCCAGCAGTACCTACTCCCGACTAGCGGGAGAGTACGAGCAGTACTTC
NA	once	TRBV11-2	TRBJ1-2	CASSLEQGGYGYTF	TGTGCCAGCAGCTTAGAACAGGGCGGCTATGGCTACACCTTC
TRBD1	NA	TRBV30	TRBJ1-1	CAWSRLGTANTEAFF	TGTGCCTGGAGCCGGCTAGGGACAGCGAACACTGAAGCTTTCTTT
NA	NA	TRBV28	TRBJ2-7	CASSLNRAYEQYF	TGTGCCAGCAGTTTAAACAGGGCCTACGAGCAGTACTTC
TRBD2	NA	TRBV28	TRBJ2-3	CASSFQGLAGGSDTQYF	TGTGCCAGCAGTTTTCAGGGGCTAGCGGGGGGATCAGATACGCAGTATTTT
TRBD2	NA	TRBV7-8	TRBJ2-2	CASSVRRLAGVGWGELFF	TGTGCCAGCAGCGTACGGAGACTAGCGGGAGTCGGGTGGGGGGAGCTGTTTTTT
TRBD1	NA	TRBV7-9	TRBJ1-5	CASSLTGTGDNQPQHF	TGTGCCAGCAGCTTAACCGGGACAGGGGACAATCAGCCCCAGCATTTT
TRBD1	few	TRBV7-9	TRBJ1-1	CASSLNRQGGRTEAFF	TGTGCCAGCAGCCTAAATAGACAGGGGGGAAGGACTGAAGCTTTCTTT
NA	NA	TRBV28	TRBJ1-2	CASSLARYYGYTF	TGTGCCAGCAGTTTAGCCAGATACTATGGCTACACCTTC
NA	NA	TRBV19	TRBJ2-3	CASRSSGQYASSTDTQYF	TGTGCCAGTAGATCAAGCGGGCAATACGCCTCGTCCACGGATACGCAGTATTTT
NA	NA	TRBV4-3	TRBJ1-6	CASSPLGGGSYNSPLHF	TGCGCCAGCAGCCCCCTCGGGGGGGGCTCCTATAATTCACCCCTCCACTTT
NA	NA	TRBV2	TRBJ1-5	CASFVGPRSESSNQPQHF	TGTGCCAGCTTTGTAGGCCCTCGGTCGGAGAGCAGCAATCAGCCCCAGCATTTT
NA	NA	TRBV7-9	TRBJ2-7	CASSPGYGEQYF	TGTGCCAGCAGCCCAGGATACGGCGAGCAGTACTTC
TRBD2	NA	TRBV7-2	TRBJ2-1	CASSLTPAGGGAGQFF	TGTGCCAGCAGCTTAACCCCGGCGGGAGGAGGGGCGGGGCAGTTCTTC
TRBD2	NA	TRBV6-1	TRBJ2-5	CASRERLAGRGETQYF	TGTGCCAGCAGGGAAAGACTAGCGGGGCGGGGGGAGACCCAGTACTTC
TRBD2	NA	TRBV5-4	TRBJ2-2	CASRLGIAGTNTGELFF	TGTGCCAGCAGACTGGGGATAGCGGGGACGAACACCGGGGAGCTGTTTTTT
NA	few	TRBV19	TRBJ2-7	CASSMGQGGTYEQYF	TGTGCCAGTAGTATGGGCCAGGGGGGAACCTACGAGCAGTACTTC